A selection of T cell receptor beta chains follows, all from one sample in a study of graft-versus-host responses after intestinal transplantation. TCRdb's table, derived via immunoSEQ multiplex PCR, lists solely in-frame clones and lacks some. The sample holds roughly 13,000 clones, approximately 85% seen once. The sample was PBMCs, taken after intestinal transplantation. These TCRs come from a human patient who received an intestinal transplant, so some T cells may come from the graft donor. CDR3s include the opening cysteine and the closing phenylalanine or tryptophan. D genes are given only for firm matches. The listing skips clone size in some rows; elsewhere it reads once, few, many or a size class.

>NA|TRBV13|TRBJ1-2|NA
TGTGCCAGCAGCTACGACTATACAGGGCGCAATGGCTACACCTTC
CASSYDYTGRNGYTF
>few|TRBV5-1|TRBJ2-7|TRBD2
TGCGCCAGCAGCCTGCTGACTAGCGGGTACGAGCAGTACTTC
CASSLLTSGYEQYF
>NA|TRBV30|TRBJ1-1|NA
TGTGCCTGGAGGGCTGACAGGCACACTGAAGCTTTCTTT
CAWRADRHTEAFF
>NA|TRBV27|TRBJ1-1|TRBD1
TGTGCCAGCAGTTTAAAGGGGGCCGGCACTGAAGCTTTCTTT
CASSLKGAGTEAFF
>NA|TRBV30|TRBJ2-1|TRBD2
TGTGCCTGGGGACTAGCCAACTCCTACAATGAGCAGTTCTTC
CAWGLANSYNEQFF
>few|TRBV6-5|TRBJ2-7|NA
TGTGCCAGCAGTACTGGGACGGGTTCCTACGAGCAGTACTTC
CASSTGTGSYEQYF
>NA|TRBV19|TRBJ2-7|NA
TGTGCCAGTAGTATAGATCCGCGAGCTGTGAACTCCTACGAGCAGTACTTC
CASSIDPRAVNSYEQYF
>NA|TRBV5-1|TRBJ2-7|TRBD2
TGCGCCAGCAGCACCGGACTAGCGCGATCCTACGAGCAGTACTTC
CASSTGLARSYEQYF
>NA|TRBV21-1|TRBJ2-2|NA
TGTGCCAGCAGCAAAGTGGACAGGGGGCGCACTTATGAGGCCGGGGAGCTGTTTTTT
CASSKVDRGRTYEAGELFF
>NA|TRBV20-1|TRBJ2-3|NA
TGCAGTGCCCAGGGCCCAGATACGCAGTATTTT
CSAQGPDTQYF
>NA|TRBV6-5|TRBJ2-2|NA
TGTGCCAGCAGTTACGGGACGTCCGGGGGGGAGCTGTTTTTT
CASSYGTSGGELFF
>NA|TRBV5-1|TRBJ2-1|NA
TGCGCCAGCAGCCCTGGACAGTTTTTCTACAATGAGCAGTTCTTC
CASSPGQFFYNEQFF
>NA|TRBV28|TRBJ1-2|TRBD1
TGTGCCAGCATCCTCGGACAGGGCGTCCATGGCTACACCTTC
CASILGQGVHGYTF
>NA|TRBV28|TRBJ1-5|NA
TGTGCCAGCAGCCCTATGGGGGTTGATAGCAATCAGCCCCAGCATTTT
CASSPMGVDSNQPQHF
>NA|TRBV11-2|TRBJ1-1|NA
TGTGCCAGCAGCTTAAACAGTGGGGGCACTGAAGCTTTCTTT
CASSLNSGGTEAFF
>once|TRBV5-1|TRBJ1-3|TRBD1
TGCGCCAGCAGCTTGGTAGGACAGGGCCACTCTGGAAACACCATATATTTT
CASSLVGQGHSGNTIYF
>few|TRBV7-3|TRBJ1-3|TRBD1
TGTGCCAGCACCAGGGGGGACTCTGGAAACACCATATATTTT
CASTRGDSGNTIYF
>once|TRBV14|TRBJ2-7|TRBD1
TGTGCCAGCAGCCGAAAAGACAGGGGGCGGAACGAGCAGTACTTC
CASSRKDRGRNEQYF
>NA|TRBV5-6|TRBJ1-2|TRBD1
TGTGCCAGCAGCTTGGCTCCGACAGGGGGCAACTGGGGCTACACCTTC
CASSLAPTGGNWGYTF
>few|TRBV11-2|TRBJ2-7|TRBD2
TGTGCCAGCAGCTTAGAGGGGACTAGCGGCTACGAGCAGTACTTC
CASSLEGTSGYEQYF
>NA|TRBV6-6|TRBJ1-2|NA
TGTGCCAGCAACGCTCAGGGGAAGGGCTACACCTTC
CASNAQGKGYTF
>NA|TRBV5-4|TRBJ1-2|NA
TGTGCCAGCAGCCATGAGGGCAGGGTTGACTACACCTTC
CASSHEGRVDYTF
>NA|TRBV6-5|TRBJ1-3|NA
TGTGCCAGCAGTTACTCGAGGGGGGCTAACACCATATATTTT
CASSYSRGANTIYF
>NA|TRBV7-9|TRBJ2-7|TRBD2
TGTGCCAGCAGCCCGGGACTAGCGCTAACCTACGAGCAGTACTTC
CASSPGLALTYEQYF
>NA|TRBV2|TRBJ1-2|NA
TGTGCCAGCAGTGGAGCCGACACGCCACCACCCAAGGATGGCTACACCTTC
CASSGADTPPPKDGYTF
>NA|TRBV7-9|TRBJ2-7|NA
TGTGCCAGCAGCTTTCGTAGCGAGCAGTACTTC
CASSFRSEQYF
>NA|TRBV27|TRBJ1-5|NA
TGTGCCAGCAGTTTAGACGGCTCGACCGTTCGGCCCCAGCATTTT
CASSLDGSTVRPQHF
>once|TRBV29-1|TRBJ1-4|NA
TGCAGCGTTGTCGACAGTAATGAAAAACTGTTTTTT
CSVVDSNEKLFF
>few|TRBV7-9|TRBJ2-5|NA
TGTGCCAGCAGCCCCGAGGGGAGGCGAGAGACCCAGTACTTC
CASSPEGRRETQYF
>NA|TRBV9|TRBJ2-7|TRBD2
TGTGCCAGCAGCGTAGGACTAGCGGGTTCCTACGAGCAGTACTTC
CASSVGLAGSYEQYF
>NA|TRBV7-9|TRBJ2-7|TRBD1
TGTGCCAGCAGCCGACCGGGACAGGGACATCCTGGCGGGCAGTACTTC
CASSRPGQGHPGGQYF
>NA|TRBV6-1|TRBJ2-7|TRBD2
TGTGCCAGCAGTGAGCTGATAGCGGGAGGGGACACCGAGCAGTACTTC
CASSELIAGGDTEQYF
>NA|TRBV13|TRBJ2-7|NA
TGTGCCAGCAGCTTAGGATTAACAGAATACGAGCAGTACTTC
CASSLGLTEYEQYF
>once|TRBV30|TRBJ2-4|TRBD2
TGTGCCTGGGTCGGGGAGGGAGGCCCGACCTTC
CAWVGEGGPTF
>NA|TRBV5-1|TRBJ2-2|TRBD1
TGCGCCAGCAGCTTGAGACAGGGGGACGGGGAGCTGTTTTTT
CASSLRQGDGELFF
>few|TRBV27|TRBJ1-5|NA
TGTGCCAGCAGCTCGCCCAATCAGCCCCAGCATTTT
CASSSPNQPQHF
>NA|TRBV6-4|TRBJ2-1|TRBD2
TGTGCCAGCAGTGGGACTAGCGGGAGCAATGAGCAGTTCTTC
CASSGTSGSNEQFF
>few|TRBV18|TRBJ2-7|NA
TGTGCCAGCTCCATATGGCAGGAAGCGGGCGAGCAGTACTTC
CASSIWQEAGEQYF
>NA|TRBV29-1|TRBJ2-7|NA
TGCAGCGTTCAGATAAGCTCCTACGAGCAGTACTTC
CSVQISSYEQYF
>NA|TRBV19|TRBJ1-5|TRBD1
TGTGCCAGTAGTAGCCCGGGACAGTCTGTTCAGCCCCAGCATTTT
CASSSPGQSVQPQHF
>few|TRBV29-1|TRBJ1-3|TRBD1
TGCAGCGTTGGGGGACAGAACTCTGGAAACACCATATATTTT
CSVGGQNSGNTIYF
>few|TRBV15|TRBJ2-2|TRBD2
TGTGCCACCAGCACACCGACTAGCGGGAGGTTGAACACCGGGGAGCTGTTTTTT
CATSTPTSGRLNTGELFF
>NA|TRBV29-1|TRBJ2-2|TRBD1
TGCAGCGTCTTTTCCGGGACAGGGTACACCGGGGAGCTGTTTTTT
CSVFSGTGYTGELFF
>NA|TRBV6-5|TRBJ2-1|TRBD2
TGTGCCAGCAGTTACGGTAGTAGCGGGAGGAATGAGCAGTTCTTC
CASSYGSSGRNEQFF
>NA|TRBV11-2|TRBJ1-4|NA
TGTGCCAGCAGCCCAACCCTCGGGGGAGGGAATGAAAAACTGTTTTTT
CASSPTLGGGNEKLFF